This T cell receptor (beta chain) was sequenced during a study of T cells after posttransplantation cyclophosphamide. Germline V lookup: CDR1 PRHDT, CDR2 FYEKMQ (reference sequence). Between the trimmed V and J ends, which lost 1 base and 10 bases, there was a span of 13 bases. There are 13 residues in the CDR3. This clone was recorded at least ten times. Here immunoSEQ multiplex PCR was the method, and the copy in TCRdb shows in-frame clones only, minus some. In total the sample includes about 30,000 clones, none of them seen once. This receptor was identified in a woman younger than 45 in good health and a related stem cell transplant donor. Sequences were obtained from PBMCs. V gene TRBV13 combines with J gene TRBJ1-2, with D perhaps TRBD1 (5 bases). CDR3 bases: TGTGCCAGCAGCTTAGTTGGAGGGGAACTCTACACCTTC. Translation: CASSLVGGELYTF.